This T cell receptor (beta chain) was recovered during a study of OX40 agonist ivuxolimab in advanced cancers. Overall study context: A diagnosis of hepatocellular carcinoma, melanoma, renal cell or head and neck cancer was present in dose-escalation patients.

The protocol was immunoSEQ multiplex PCR, while the TCRdb copy is restricted to in-frame clones and leaves out a portion. The sample has fewer than 85,000 clones; roughly 87% are singletons. The germline V gene has CDR1 ENHRY and CDR2 SYGVKD. Trimming took 8 bases from V and 3 from J, leaving 14 bases between them. The CDR3 totals 13 residues. The chain is built from TRBV10-3 and TRBJ2-7; D gene unclear. Here the sequenced sample was CD4+ or CD8+ T cells sorted from blood, taken in a trial of the OX40 agonist ivuxolimab. This sequence originates from an adult with an advanced solid tumor such as melanoma, head and neck, liver or kidney cancer. CDR3 amino acids: CAIGYGGSYEQYF. Written as DNA, the CDR3 is TGTGCCATCGGATATGGCGGCAGCTACGAGCAGTACTTC.